This T cell receptor (beta chain) came from a study of metastatic and nonmetastatic thyroid tumors. None of the patients had undergone any treatment ahead of thyroid surgery. Germline-derived CDR1 and CDR2 are SGHNT and YENEEA. Unmatched junction bases numbered 6, after V lost 2 bases and J lost 6 bases. The CDR3 is 16 amino acids. This clone showed up many times. TCRdb re-clonotyped the PCR reads via MiXCR. This sample carries about 30,000 clones, roughly 25% of them seen once, and the ten largest clones take 7% to 10%. The chain is built from TRBV11-3 and TRBJ2-1; 11 nucleotides line up with TRBD2. The sample comprised blood. The origin of this receptor is a female donor with papillary thyroid cancer or a benign thyroid nodule (not recorded which). Some clones in this sample may be carry-over from other donors' samples. The CDR3: CASSLLAGGPVNEQFF. CDR3 coding DNA: TGTGCCAGCAGCTTATTAGCGGGAGGGCCGGTCAATGAGCAGTTCTTC.